The 17 T cell receptor beta chains given below trace back to one sample, sequenced in a study of cytomegalovirus exposure and HLA in healthy donors. A multiplex PCR was run with 60 Vbeta primers and 13 Jbeta primers. The assay was immunoSEQ multiplex PCR, and TCRdb's table has in-frame clones only and misses some. Here the sample spans around 230,000 clones, around 79% being singletons. Input material: PBMCs. These receptors were taken from a male donor in good health and CMV-seronegative.

This chain links TRBV27 with TRBJ2-2; no definite D call. The CDR3 consists of 13 residues. V lost 5 bases, J lost 1 base, and 5 bases lay in between. Per germline, CDR1 MNHEY and CDR2 SMNVEV (reference sequence). CDR3 nucleotide sequence: TGTGCCAGCAGTCCCTGGAACACCGGGGAGCTGTTTTTT. Translating gives CASSPWNTGELFF.

The rearrangement uses TRBV7-3 and TRBJ1-1, with a weak D call TRBD1 (6 bases). V gave up 5 bases and J gave up 4 bases, with 11 bases separating them. The germline gives CDR1 SGHTA, CDR2 FQGTGA. The CDR3 length is 13 residues. CDR3 loop: CASSPPGATEAFF. CDR3 bases: TGTGCCAGCAGCCCCCCAGGGGCCACTGAAGCTTTCTTT.

This rearrangement joins TRBV25-1 to TRBJ1-2, with D possibly TRBD1 on 6 matching bases. Between the trimmed V and J ends, which lost 9 bases and 6 bases, there was a span of 17 bases. Germline CDR1 is MGHDK and CDR2 is SYGVNS. This CDR3 has 13 amino acids. The CDR3 coding sequence is TGTGCCAGTCAGGGGTTGGCTATCGATGGCTACACCTTC. It yields the protein CASQGLAIDGYTF.

The chain couples TRBV6-4 to TRBJ2-7; D gene ambiguous. Between the trimmed V and J ends, which lost 8 bases and 12 bases, there was a span of 17 bases. The germline V gene encodes CDR1 MRHNA and CDR2 SNTAGT. The CDR3 has 11 amino acids. CDR3 nucleotides: TGTGCCAGCGCTCTCACTCGTGTTTGGTACTTC. It is translated as CASALTRVWYF.

J is TRBJ2-7 and V is TRBV27; 8 positions agree with TRBD1. CDR1 and CDR2 from the germline V gene are MNHEY and SMNVEV (reference sequence). V dropped 5 bases and J dropped 5; count of bases not matched to a gene: 14. The CDR3 has 16 amino acids. The CDR3 bases are TGTGCCAGCAGTCCGACGACAGGGGCCCCGTTAAACGAGCAGTACTTC. It translates to CASSPTTGAPLNEQYF.

CDR3 sequence reads: CASSLQFSYQPQHF. The DNA of the CDR3 is TGTGCCAGCAGCTTGCAGTTTTCATATCAGCCCCAGCATTTT. The chain combines TRBV7-8 with TRBJ1-5; no definite D call. The CDR3 consists of 14 residues. The germline V and J ends were trimmed by 3 bases and 5 bases, with 11 bases remaining between them. Germline-derived CDR1 and CDR2 are SGHVS and FQNEAQ.

Written as DNA, the CDR3 is TGTGCCAGCAGCGACAGACGGAAAGGGGAGCTGTTTTTT. Translated, it gives CASSDRRKGELFF. The chain couples TRBV5-4 to TRBJ2-2, with a weak D call TRBD1 (5 bases). CDR1 is SGHNT and CDR2 is YYREEE in the germline V gene (reference sequence). V shed 4 bases and J shed 8 bases, with 12 bases lying between them. This CDR3 has 13 residues.

The chain recombines TRBV18 with TRBJ2-7, with D unresolved. CDR3 length: 14 amino acids. The germline V and J ends were trimmed by 2 bases and 1 base, with 9 bases remaining between them. Germline V CDR1 and CDR2: KGHSH, LQKENI. For the CDR3, the DNA is TGTGCCAGCTCACCATCGTCGGGTTCCTACGAGCAGTACTTC. Translation: CASSPSSGSYEQYF.

This clone has just a few counts. The rearrangement joins TRBV6-1 to TRBJ2-7; weak D call: TRBD2 (6 bases). CDR1 is MNHNS, CDR2 SASEGT, per germline. The CDR3 consists of 12 residues. V was clipped by 5 bases and J by 3 bases, with 8 bases between them. The CDR3 bases are TGTGCCAGCAGTCAGGAGGGCTACGAGCAGTACTTC. Translated: CASSQEGYEQYF.

The chain has TRBV9 and TRBJ2-5, with 10 nucleotides matching TRBD1. CDR1 and CDR2 from the germline V gene are SGDLS and YYNGEE. The length of the CDR3 is 15 residues. Trimming at V came to 3 bases and at J to 5 bases, leaving 7 bases not matched to a gene. CDR3 bases: TGTGCCAGCAGCGCCGGGACAGGGGTAAGGGAGACCCAGTACTTC. This encodes CASSAGTGVRETQYF. Full variable domain (outside the CDR3, taken from reference TRBV9 and TRBJ2-5): DSGVTQTPKHLITATGQRVTLRCSPRSGDLSVYWYQQSLDQGLQFLIQYYNGEERAKGNILERFSAQQFPDLHSELNLSSLELGDSALYFCASSAGTGVRETQYFGPGTRLLVL.

The chain links TRBV27 to TRBJ2-1; 11 bases match TRBD2. CDR1 and CDR2 from the germline V gene are MNHEY and SMNVEV (reference sequence). The ends lost 6 bases at V and 12 bases at J; junction bases unmatched: 10. CDR3 length: 14 amino acids. CDR3 DNA sequence: TGTGCCAGCAGGGTAGCGGGAGGGGGGTGGGGGCAGTTCTTC. It is translated as CASRVAGGGWGQFF.

The V call is TRBV27, the J call TRBJ2-2; possible D gene TRBD2, 5 bases. Germline V gives CDR1 MNHEY, CDR2 SMNVEV (reference sequence). This CDR3 has 15 amino acids. The V gene lost 5 bases and the J gene lost 0 bases, with 10 bases spanning the gap. For the CDR3, the DNA is TGTGCCAGCAGTCCCTCCGGGGCGAACACCGGGGAGCTGTTTTTT. It yields the protein CASSPSGANTGELFF.

The rearrangement joins TRBV29-1 to TRBJ2-3, with unresolved D. This CDR3 region has 12 residues. Looked up from germline, CDR1 is SQVTM and CDR2 is ANQGSEA. Trimming took off 4 bases at V and 1 base at J, with 6 bases between the two ends. CDR3 protein: CSVVLGTDTQYF. The DNA for the CDR3 is TGCAGCGTTGTGTTAGGCACAGATACGCAGTATTTT.

CDR3 bases: TGTGCCAGCAGCTTAAGCCAGGGAAGTAGCGAAAAACTGTTTTTT. Translated: CASSLSQGSSEKLFF. The chain has TRBV7-9 and TRBJ1-4; TRBD1 might be the D (5 bases). V was trimmed by 2 bases and J by 8 bases, leaving 15 bases between them. This CDR3 is 15 amino acids long. Germline lookup yields CDR1 SEHNR and CDR2 FQNEAQ (reference sequence).

This chain joins TRBV7-9 and TRBJ2-7; D possibly corresponds to TRBD1 (6 bases). CDR1 and CDR2 from the germline V gene are SEHNR and FQNEAQ (reference sequence). V lost 5 bases, J lost 7 bases, and 21 bases lay in between. The CDR3 is 15 amino acids. The CDR3: CASSPLTRTVTEQYF. Here the CDR3 DNA reads TGTGCCAGCAGCCCACTCACCCGGACAGTGACAGAGCAGTACTTC.

V usage is TRBV7-6 and J usage is TRBJ1-3; 7 bases agree with TRBD1. This CDR3 has 15 amino acids. J was trimmed by 3 bases and V by 5 bases; bases with no gene match: 7. In germline, CDR1 is SGHVS, CDR2 FNYEAQ. CDR3 region: CASSKGATSGNTIYF. For the CDR3, the DNA is TGTGCCAGCAGCAAGGGGGCCACGAGTGGAAACACCATATATTTT.

The chain has TRBV7-8 and TRBJ2-1; 13 bases map to TRBD2. CDR3 length: 16 residues. Germline CDR1 and CDR2: SGHVS and FQNEAQ. Trimming removed 3 bases from V and 8 bases from J; junction bases left unmatched: 7. CDR3: CASSLSGTSGIHEQFF. Here the CDR3 DNA reads TGTGCCAGCAGCTTGTCCGGGACTAGCGGGATCCATGAGCAGTTCTTC.